The 8 T cell receptor beta chains reported below all come from one sample, sequenced in a study of shared clonotypes between healthy human individuals. Libraries were prepared by immunoSEQ multiplex PCR; TCRdb keeps only in-frame clonotypes and omits some of them. The data contain about 680,000 clones, 92% of them seen just once; the ten biggest clones take up approximately 24%. Naive CD8 cells were CD45RO-negative, positively selected for CCR7, excluding terminally differentiated effector memory CD45RA+ cells. Sequenced input: naive CD8+ T cells sorted from blood. The receptors were gathered from a young man in good health.

The chain joins TRBV9 to TRBJ1-3; 8 bases match TRBD1. The V segment lost 0 bases and the J segment 4 bases; nucleotides outside the gene matches: 6. CDR1 SGDLS and CDR2 YYNGEE come from the germline V gene. The CDR3 spans 16 residues. The CDR3 DNA sequence: TGTGCCAGCAGCGTAGATGCAGGGGGCACAGGAAACACCATATATTTT. Amino acids: CASSVDAGGTGNTIYF.

This clone was observed a single time. The CDR3 spells CASSQLGELSSGNTIYF. CDR3 in DNA: TGTGCCAGCAGCCAACTCGGAGAACTGTCATCTGGAAACACCATATATTTT. The V and J genes are TRBV11-1 and TRBJ1-3; no clear D gene. The CDR3 length is 17 residues. Trimming removed 5 bases from V and 1 base from J, with 18 bases in between. The V gene's germline CDR1 is SGHAT and CDR2 FQDESV (reference sequence). The full variable domain, its missing parts supplied by reference TRBV11-1 and TRBJ1-3, is EAEVAQSPRYKITEKSQAVAFWCDPISGHATLYWYRQILGQGPELLVQFQDESVVDDSQLPKDRFSAERLKGVDSTLKIQPAELGDSAMYLCASSQLGELSSGNTIYFGEGSWLTVV.

The chain links TRBV7-9 to TRBJ1-2, with no clear D. Germline V gene data show CDR1 as SEHNR and CDR2 as FQNEAQ (reference sequence). V was clipped by 2 bases and J by 6 bases, with 13 bases between them. CDR3 size: 14 residues. The CDR3 region is CASSLTLSGHGYTF. As DNA, the CDR3 is TGTGCCAGCAGCTTAACCTTGTCGGGTCATGGCTACACCTTC.

The chain joins TRBV28 to TRBJ2-1, with D unclear. This CDR3 is 16 amino acids long. CDR1 MDHEN and CDR2 SYDVKM come from the germline V gene. V was pared by 5 bases and J by 6 bases, with 20 bases between. This CDR3 is CASSARLGTQLNEQFF. DNA of the CDR3: TGTGCCAGCAGTGCCCGCCTCGGAACTCAACTCAATGAGCAGTTCTTC.

CDR3 amino acids: CASRETQGPYEQYF. The CDR3 nucleotides are TGCGCCAGCAGAGAGACCCAGGGTCCCTACGAGCAGTACTTC. The gene calls are TRBV4-1 and TRBJ2-7; tentative D call: TRBD1 (5 bases). CDR3 length: 14 residues. Germline lookup yields CDR1 MGHRA and CDR2 YSYEKL. V was trimmed by 6 bases and J by 2 bases, leaving 14 bases between them.

V and J are TRBV7-9 and TRBJ2-3; TRBD2 matches at 7 bases. There are 16 residues in the CDR3. Germline loops: CDR1 SEHNR, CDR2 FQNEAQ (reference sequence). Unmatched junction bases numbered 10, after V lost 5 bases and J lost 2 bases. The CDR3 coding sequence is TGTGCCAGCAGCAATGCCAGACTAGCTACCACAGATACGCAGTATTTT. It specifies CASSNARLATTDTQYF. The complete variable domain, with remaining parts taken from reference TRBV7-9 and TRBJ2-3, reads DTGVSQNPRHKITKRGQNVTFRCDPISEHNRLYWYRQTLGQGPEFLTYFQNEAQLEKSRLLSDRFSAERPKGSFSTLEIQRTEQGDSAMYLCASSNARLATTDTQYFGPGTRLTVL.

The rearrangement links TRBV15 to TRBJ1-1; 10 bases agree with TRBD1. This CDR3 comprises 13 residues. After removal of 1 base from V and 7 bases from J, the junction contained 0 bases not matched to a gene. Germline CDR1 reads LNHNV; CDR2 reads YYDKDF (reference sequence). CDR3 DNA: TGTGCCACCAGCAGAGGGACAGGGGGTGAAGCTTTCTTT. This sequence encodes CATSRGTGGEAFF.

The rearrangement links TRBV6-5 to TRBJ1-1; the match to TRBD1 covers 8 bases. With V trimmed by 8 bases and J by 4 bases, 6 bases remained unmatched. The CDR3 covers 13 residues. Germline-derived CDR1 and CDR2 are MNHEY and SVGAGI. In nucleotides, the CDR3 is TGTGCCAGCTGCGTAGACAGGGGCACTGAAGCTTTCTTT. Translating it yields CASCVDRGTEAFF.